This entry concerns a single TCR beta chain. The antigen is undetermined. Donors were drawn from the 120-subject validation cohort, separate from the roughly 700-subject first cohort. The CDR3 consists of 13 residues. CDR1 and CDR2 (germline): ENHRY, SYGVKD. Trimming took 9 bases from V and 1 from J; bases not matched to a gene: 5. Assay: immunoSEQ multiplex PCR; the TCRdb copy retains only in-frame clones and omits some. The table lists over 200,000 clones, less than 85% of them singletons. The sample belongs to a study of cytomegalovirus exposure and HLA in healthy donors. Looking at the study overall: The 120 or so validation repertoires used a platform that matched the one used for the 550 to 800 first-cohort repertoires, as a later analysis reported. Whole-study results and caveats: Specific recognition of CMV antigens was confirmed in vitro for a few chains (all CMV-associated). Altogether, 160 or so TCR beta chains were recorded as cytomegalovirus-associated.

The V call is TRBV10-3, the J call TRBJ2-5; 7 bases line up with TRBD1. The sample consisted of PBMCs. This receptor was taken from a woman aged 18-29 years in good health and CMV-seronegative. CDR3 nucleotide sequence: TGTGCCATTAGGGACAGTCTCCAAGAGACCCAGTACTTC. This sequence encodes CAIRDSLQETQYF.